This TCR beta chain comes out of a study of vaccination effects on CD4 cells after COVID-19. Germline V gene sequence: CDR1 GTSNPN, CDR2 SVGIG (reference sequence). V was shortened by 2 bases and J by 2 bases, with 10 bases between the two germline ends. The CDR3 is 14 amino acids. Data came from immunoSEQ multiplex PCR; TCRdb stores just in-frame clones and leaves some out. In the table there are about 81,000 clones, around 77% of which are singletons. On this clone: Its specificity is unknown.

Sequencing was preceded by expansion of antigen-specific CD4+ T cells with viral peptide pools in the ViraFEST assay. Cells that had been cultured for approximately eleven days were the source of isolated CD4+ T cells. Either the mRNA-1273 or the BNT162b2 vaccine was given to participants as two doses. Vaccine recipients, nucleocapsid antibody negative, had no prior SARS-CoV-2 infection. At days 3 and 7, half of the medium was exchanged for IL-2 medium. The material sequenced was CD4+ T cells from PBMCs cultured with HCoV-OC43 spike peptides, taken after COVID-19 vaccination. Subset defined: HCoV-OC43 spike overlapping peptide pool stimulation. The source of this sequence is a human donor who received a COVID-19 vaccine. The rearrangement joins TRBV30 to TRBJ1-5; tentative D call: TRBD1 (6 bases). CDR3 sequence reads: CAWSPWTGNQPQHF. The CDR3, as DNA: TGTGCCTGGAGTCCCTGGACAGGCAATCAGCCCCAGCATTTT.